This is a list of T cell receptor beta chains from one sample in a study of blood T cell repertoires in COVID-19. Assay: immunoSEQ multiplex PCR; the TCRdb copy retains only in-frame clones and omits some. The table has roughly 250,000 clones, 70% to 90% seen once. What was sequenced was PBMCs or T cells enriched from blood (not recorded which). All receptors come from a woman in her thirties who had recovered from COVID-19. Each CDR3 is given with its conserved first and last residue. Fields, in order: J gene, V gene, CDR3 protein.

j_gene: TRBJ1-6
v_gene: TRBV5-4
CDR3aa: CASSRSDSPLHF

j_gene: TRBJ2-7
v_gene: TRBV6-5
CDR3aa: CASGAGGLPYEQYF

j_gene: TRBJ1-4
v_gene: TRBV5-4
CDR3aa: CASSRRGARGPSEKLFF

j_gene: TRBJ2-1
v_gene: TRBV28
CDR3aa: CASSSWTSGLYNEQFF

j_gene: TRBJ1-5
v_gene: TRBV5-5
CDR3aa: CASSRTGRRIGGQPQHF

j_gene: TRBJ2-5
v_gene: TRBV7-9
CDR3aa: CASSSVRGGDEETQYF

j_gene: TRBJ2-5
v_gene: TRBV11-2
CDR3aa: CASSDSPGKTQYF

j_gene: TRBJ2-3
v_gene: TRBV5-1
CDR3aa: CASSHPGGSTDTQYF

j_gene: TRBJ2-5
v_gene: TRBV10-2
CDR3aa: CASSRQGWETQYF

j_gene: TRBJ2-6
v_gene: TRBV7-9
CDR3aa: CASSYRGGDENSGANVLTF

j_gene: TRBJ1-2
v_gene: TRBV29-1
CDR3aa: CSVRTGGDYGYTF

j_gene: TRBJ2-3
v_gene: TRBV7-8
CDR3aa: CASSQQGGTDTQYF

j_gene: TRBJ1-2
v_gene: TRBV5-1
CDR3aa: CASRLQGADGYTF

j_gene: TRBJ1-1
v_gene: TRBV28
CDR3aa: CASSTPALTGSTEAFF

j_gene: TRBJ2-1
v_gene: TRBV3-1/TRBV3-2
CDR3aa: CASSQEGTGWQFF

j_gene: TRBJ1-1
v_gene: TRBV7-9
CDR3aa: CASSQGNTEAFF

j_gene: TRBJ2-5
v_gene: TRBV5-8
CDR3aa: CASSYPGGEETQYF

j_gene: TRBJ1-5
v_gene: TRBV11-2
CDR3aa: CASSLEGQNNQPQHF

j_gene: TRBJ2-5
v_gene: TRBV11-2
CDR3aa: CASSLVRIPRVPEETQYF

j_gene: TRBJ1-1
v_gene: TRBV13
CDR3aa: CASSTPQGAQAEAFF

j_gene: TRBJ1-5
v_gene: TRBV7-8
CDR3aa: CASGPDRGGQPQHF

j_gene: TRBJ1-4
v_gene: TRBV18
CDR3aa: CASSPKRDEKLFF

j_gene: TRBJ1-5
v_gene: TRBV7-6
CDR3aa: CASSLGSGVPNQPQHF

j_gene: TRBJ2-1
v_gene: TRBV24-1
CDR3aa: CATSSPTGQGRYNEQFF

j_gene: TRBJ2-3
v_gene: TRBV28
CDR3aa: CASSLELTGTDTQYF

j_gene: TRBJ1-1
v_gene: TRBV5-1
CDR3aa: CASSLGTGANTEAFF

j_gene: TRBJ1-5
v_gene: TRBV28
CDR3aa: CASSALGQGRNQPQHF

j_gene: TRBJ2-7
v_gene: TRBV29-1
CDR3aa: CSAVVYRDIPGWEQYF

j_gene: TRBJ2-1
v_gene: TRBV25-1
CDR3aa: CASTEGQDEQFF

j_gene: TRBJ1-2
v_gene: TRBV6-5
CDR3aa: CASNTGQNYGYTF

j_gene: TRBJ2-5
v_gene: TRBV28
CDR3aa: CASSSSGKETQYF

j_gene: TRBJ1-5
v_gene: TRBV12-3/TRBV12-4
CDR3aa: CASSLNAEPQHF

j_gene: TRBJ2-7
v_gene: TRBV5-1
CDR3aa: CASSFTAGAGEQYF

j_gene: TRBJ1-1
v_gene: TRBV9
CDR3aa: CASSRSTGQEAFF

j_gene: TRBJ2-1
v_gene: TRBV9
CDR3aa: CASSAGDRGINEQFF

j_gene: TRBJ1-2
v_gene: TRBV15
CDR3aa: CATTRGGYGYTF

j_gene: TRBJ1-6
v_gene: TRBV5-4
CDR3aa: CASSAPGDAYNSPLHF

j_gene: TRBJ1-4
v_gene: TRBV7-9
CDR3aa: CASSFEGQLNEKLFF